A single T cell receptor beta chain is shown here with its context. Per the original methods: From reference gene primer amplification, estimates of nucleated cell counts were derived. The assay was immunoSEQ multiplex PCR, and TCRdb's table has in-frame clones only and misses some. V and J calls plus clone size are reproduced from that table; the DNA served to infer D and trimming. The sample lists 250,000 to 300,000 clones, around 90% occurring once. The CDR3 is 15 residues long. CDR1 is LNHDA, CDR2 SQIVND, per germline (reference sequence). V was pared by 4 bases and J by 3 bases, with 5 bases of the junction left unmatched. These data belong to a study of blood T cell repertoires in COVID-19. Overall study context: Sources were T cells, B-cell-depleted T cells, or PBMCs; the material itself was cDNA or gDNA.

The clonotype comes from a woman between 45 and 65 years old with COVID-19, enrolled during active disease. The chain combines TRBV19 with TRBJ2-5, with 10 bases matching TRBD1. Sequencing used peripheral blood. CDR3 sequence reads: CASSRTGTGEETQYF. The CDR3 DNA reads TGTGCCAGTAGTAGGACCGGGACAGGGGAAGAGACCCAGTACTTC.